The clone carrying this T cell receptor (beta chain) was seen repeatedly, ten times or more. Its antigen remains unidentified. Unique molecular identifiers were incorporated into the prepared TCRbeta library. MiXCR was run by TCRdb on the PCR reads, yielding one entry per CDR3 protein. The repertoire holds 250,000 to 300,000 distinct CDR3 sequences, around 7.3% seen once, with about 9.1% in the top ten. This entry belongs to a study of T-cell reconstitution after alpha-beta-depleted transplantation in children. General observations from the study: A year post-transplant, T-cell counts and diversity derived mostly from newly produced T cells. Alpha-beta T cells present about two months after transplant were reported to originate from several hundred expanded graft clones.

The V end lost 5 bases, the J end lost 1 base, and 8 bases lay between the germline ends. CDR1 DFQATT and CDR2 SNEGSKA come from the germline V gene (reference sequence). The CDR3 spans 12 residues. V is TRBV20-1 and J is TRBJ1-1; no definite D call. The starting material was peripheral blood, obtained 360 days after TCRalphabeta/CD19-depleted stem cell transplant. The receptor was isolated from a female patient aged 2-10 years who had a stem cell transplant for Fanconi anemia, so the T cells may come from the graft donor. CDR3 in amino acids: CSADLANTEAFF. Written as DNA, the CDR3 is TGCAGTGCTGATTTGGCGAACACTGAAGCTTTCTTT.